The present T cell receptor (beta chain) was sequenced within a study of cytomegalovirus exposure and HLA in healthy donors. J was trimmed by 3 bases and V by 1 base; bases with no gene match: 3. This CDR3 has 13 amino acids. Germline V gene sequence: CDR1 GTSNPN, CDR2 SVGIG (reference sequence). Primers included in the PCR were 60 Vbeta and 13 Jbeta primers. Measured with immunoSEQ multiplex PCR; TCRdb has only the in-frame clones, and not every one. Altogether roughly 230,000 clones are present, over 90% being singletons, with the ten largest covering about 1.7%. Overall study results and limits: The CMV antigen specificity of a few CMV-associated chains was confirmed through in vitro analysis. Common viral pathogens were later found to be apparently linked to several of the most significant clusters.

On this clone itself: Its target is unknown.

The rearrangement joins TRBV30 to TRBJ2-7, with 7 nucleotides matching TRBD2. The sample taken for sequencing was PBMCs. This clonotype originated in a girl aged 2-10 years in good health and CMV-seronegative. The CDR3 region is CAWSGGGGYEQYF. CDR3 coding DNA: TGTGCCTGGAGTGGGGGGGGAGGCTACGAGCAGTACTTC. Filled out from reference TRBV30 and TRBJ2-7, the complete variable domain reads SQTIHQWPATLVQPVGSPLSLECTVEGTSNPNLYWYRQAAGRGLQLLFYSVGIGQISSEVPQNLSASRPQDRQFILSSKKLLLSDSGFYLCAWSGGGGYEQYFGPGTRLTVT.